This T cell receptor (beta chain) was obtained from a study of low-dose radiotherapy and immunotherapy resistance in tumors. Alpha- and beta-chain coverage of first-strand cDNA came from TRAV- and TRBV-specific primers. With a constant-region primer and a V-primer adapter, TCRs were subjected to roughly 18 PCR cycles of amplification. TCRdb independently ran MiXCR on the reads; one entry per CDR3 protein. The data contain around 68,000 distinct CDR3 sequences, more than 20% of them singletons. This CDR3 is 15 amino acids long. CDR1 is SEHNR and CDR2 is FQNEAQ in the germline V gene (reference sequence). The germline V and J ends were trimmed by 4 bases and 2 bases, with 11 bases remaining between them. Time point given: before trial treatment. This clonotype was seen at least ten times.

Sequencing used PBMCs, obtained before treatment. V usage is TRBV7-9 and J usage is TRBJ1-4; D is unclear. The sequence derives from a male donor with rectosigmoid adenocarcinoma. The CDR3 spells CASSSARTTNEKLFF. CDR3 DNA sequence: TGTGCCAGCAGCTCCGCTAGAACGACTAATGAAAAACTGTTTTTT.